This T cell receptor (beta chain) is drawn from a study of regulatory T cells in long-lasting Graves disease. The V and J ends lost 4 bases and 0 bases respectively, with 14 bases between them. The length of the CDR3 is 16 residues. CDR1 is SGDLS and CDR2 is YYNGEE in the germline V gene. The TCR beta library used iRepertoire HTBI primers with Arm-PCR amplification of CDR3. TCRdb recomputed calls from the multiplex PCR reads with MiXCR, one row per CDR3 protein. This repertoire shows about 450,000 distinct CDR3 sequences, about 15% found once; its top ten account for over 15%. Time point in this sample: newly diagnosed GD, antithyroid drugs for less than 3 months. Preparation of the TCR library used RNA extracted from PBMCs. The same data also went into a second study, on T cells in Graves' hyperthyroidism and ophthalmopathy. From that report: The hyperthyroidism patients had all been newly diagnosed, and their disease duration was under 2 months. Their ages ranged from 18 to 65 years. A first-round RT-PCR of the TCR CDR3 used the HTBI primer set.

Sequencing used peripheral blood mononuclear cells (PBMCs), obtained at new diagnosis, from a patient treated with antithyroid drugs. The chain combines TRBV9 with TRBJ2-4; D is possibly TRBD1 or TRBD2 (5 bases each). The clonotype comes from a woman between 45 and 60 years old with Graves disease. As DNA, the CDR3 is TGTGCCAGCAGCAACGGGACCACTCTAGCCAAAAACATTCAGTACTTC. As protein: CASSNGTTLAKNIQYF.